Below, one T cell receptor beta chain is given with its context. Some clones are missing from TCRdb's copy, which holds only in-frame ones; the method was immunoSEQ multiplex PCR. The sample holds over 1.5 million clones, 98% seen once. This entry is derived from a study of shared clonotypes between healthy human individuals. Germline values: CDR1 SEHNR, CDR2 FQNEAQ (reference sequence). The V segment lost 4 bases and the J segment 6 bases; nucleotides outside the gene matches: 6. This CDR3 contains 14 residues. Sample: naive CD4+ T cells sorted from blood. As for subset: CD45RA+ positively selected. The TCR comes from a man younger than 40 in good health. This chain uses TRBV7-9 with TRBJ2-3; 8 bases match TRBD1. CDR3 loop: CASSSGTGWDTQYF. CDR3 DNA sequence: TGTGCCAGCAGCTCCGGGACAGGCTGGGATACGCAGTATTTT.